This T cell receptor (beta chain) was identified during a study of T cell changes during pregnancy in multiple sclerosis. V dropped 7 bases and J dropped 2; count of bases not matched to a gene: 5. The CDR3 extends over 13 amino acids. Germline lookup yields CDR1 SGHRS and CDR2 YFSETQ. Method: immunoSEQ multiplex PCR; TCRdb's copy keeps in-frame clones and lacks some. The table has 45,000 to 55,000 clones, roughly 89% seen once. The input for sequencing was peripheral blood, taken in the first trimester of pregnancy. This TCR was sampled from a female donor with multiple sclerosis, enrolled in a pregnancy study. The chain links TRBV5-1 to TRBJ1-1; 7 nucleotides match TRBD1. The CDR3 loop is CASGRDSNTEAFF. In nucleotides, the CDR3 is TGCGCCAGCGGACGGGACAGCAACACTGAAGCTTTCTTT.